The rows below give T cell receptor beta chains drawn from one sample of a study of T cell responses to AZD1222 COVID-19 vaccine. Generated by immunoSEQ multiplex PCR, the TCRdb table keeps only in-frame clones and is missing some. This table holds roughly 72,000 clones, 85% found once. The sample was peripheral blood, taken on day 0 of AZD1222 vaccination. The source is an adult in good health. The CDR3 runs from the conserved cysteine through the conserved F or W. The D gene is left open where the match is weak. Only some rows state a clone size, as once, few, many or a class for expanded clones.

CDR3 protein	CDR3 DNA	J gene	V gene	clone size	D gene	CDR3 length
CASSRRPYEQYF	TGTGCCAGCAGCCGACGACCCTACGAGCAGTACTTC	TRBJ2-7	TRBV12-3/TRBV12-4	.	.	12
CAISESGLKGPEAFF	TGTGCCATCAGTGAGTCAGGATTAAAGGGCCCTGAAGCTTTCTTT	TRBJ1-1	TRBV10-3	.	.	15
CAWGGTSSTNEKLFF	TGTGCCTGGGGGGGCACTTCCTCCACTAATGAAAAACTGTTTTTT	TRBJ1-4	TRBV30	.	.	15
CASSPRESLNTEAFF	TGCGCCAGCAGCCCTCGGGAGTCGTTGAACACTGAAGCTTTCTTT	TRBJ1-1	TRBV4-1	.	.	15
CASSGVSAGVNEQYF	TGTGCCAGCAGCGGCGTATCAGCGGGAGTAAACGAGCAGTACTTC	TRBJ2-7	TRBV7-9	few	TRBD2	15
CASKDPGQRYGYTF	TGTGCCAGCAAAGATCCGGGACAGAGATATGGCTACACCTTC	TRBJ1-2	TRBV6-1	.	TRBD1	14
CASSIAGRGADTQYF	TGTGCCAGTAGTATAGCCGGGAGAGGGGCAGATACGCAGTATTTT	TRBJ2-3	TRBV19	.	.	15
CASSLTWDSKNIQYF	TGCGCCAGCAGCCTTACCTGGGACAGCAAAAACATTCAGTACTTC	TRBJ2-4	TRBV5-1	once	TRBD1	15
CASSQDPGKPLHF	TGTGCCAGCAGCCAAGATCCGGGGAAACCCCTCCACTTT	TRBJ1-6	TRBV3-1/TRBV3-2	few	.	13
CASSADRLKNIQYF	TGTGCCAGCAGCGCAGACAGGCTCAAAAACATTCAGTACTTC	TRBJ2-4	TRBV5-4	.	.	14
CASSYSGRTDNEKLFF	TGTGCCAGCAGTTACTCCGGACGAACGGATAATGAAAAACTGTTTTTT	TRBJ1-4	TRBV6-2/TRBV6-3	.	.	16
CASSRQEPYEQYF	TGTGCCAGCAGTAGACAGGAGCCCTACGAGCAGTACTTC	TRBJ2-7	TRBV6-5	.	.	13
CASSVSGGGGYTF	TGTGCCAGCTCAGTTTCTGGGGGGGGTGGCTACACCTTC	TRBJ1-2	TRBV28	.	.	13
CASSIDGQRWDEKLFF	TGTGCCAGTAGTATAGACGGACAGCGATGGGATGAAAAACTGTTTTTT	TRBJ1-4	TRBV19	.	.	16
CASSPPKTTGYGYTF	TGTGCCAGCAGCCCACCGAAAACGACAGGATATGGCTACACCTTC	TRBJ1-2	TRBV7-2	.	.	15
CASSYGKGVNTEAFF	TGTGCCAGCAGTTACGGAAAAGGGGTGAACACTGAAGCTTTCTTT	TRBJ1-1	TRBV6-5	.	.	15
CASSVGGAPYEQYF	TGTGCCAGCAGCGTAGGGGGGGCTCCCTACGAGCAGTACTTC	TRBJ2-7	TRBV9	.	.	14
CASSPLAGATDTQYF	TGTGCCAGCAGTCCTTTAGCGGGAGCAACAGATACGCAGTATTTT	TRBJ2-3	TRBV27	.	TRBD2	15
CASSLQTGSYEQYF	TGTGCCAGCAGCCTACAAACAGGCTCCTACGAGCAGTACTTC	TRBJ2-7	TRBV7-9	.	.	14
CASSPPSSTEAFF	TGTGCCAGCTCACCACCTTCAAGCACTGAAGCTTTCTTT	TRBJ1-1	TRBV18	few	.	13
CASSLDGLSYEQYF	TGTGCCAGCAGCTTGGACGGACTCTCCTACGAGCAGTACTTC	TRBJ2-7	TRBV7-9	.	.	14
CASSPGRVRDYGYTF	TGCGCCAGCAGCCCCGGAAGGGTACGGGACTATGGCTACACCTTC	TRBJ1-2	TRBV5-1	once	.	15
CASSVSGGASSDNEQFF	TGTGCCAGCAGCGTTAGCGGGGGGGCCAGTTCAGACAATGAGCAGTTCTTC	TRBJ2-1	TRBV9	.	TRBD2	17
CASMRGGRAFF	TGTGCCAGTATGAGGGGGGGCCGTGCTTTCTTT	TRBJ1-1	TRBV19	.	.	11
CASSQLGTGREQYF	TGCGCCAGCAGCCAGCTCGGGACAGGGCGCGAGCAGTACTTC	TRBJ2-7	TRBV4-1	.	TRBD1	14
CASSLGTGDEKLFF	TGCGCCAGCAGCTTGGGGACAGGGGATGAAAAACTGTTTTTT	TRBJ1-4	TRBV5-1	.	TRBD1	14
CASRVVGGSDTQYF	TGTGCCAGTAGGGTTGTGGGGGGCTCGGATACGCAGTATTTT	TRBJ2-3	TRBV19	.	.	14
CASSERGLHQPQHF	TGCGCCAGCAGTGAGAGGGGGCTCCATCAGCCCCAGCATTTT	TRBJ1-5	TRBV10-2	.	TRBD1	14
CASSLATNTEAFF	TGCGCCAGCAGCTTAGCCACCAACACTGAAGCTTTCTTT	TRBJ1-1	TRBV5-1	.	.	13
CASRPGQGFIDTQYF	TGTGCCAGCAGGCCTGGACAGGGGTTTATAGATACGCAGTATTTT	TRBJ2-3	TRBV6-5	.	TRBD1	15
CSVVPGAQNIQYF	TGCAGCGTTGTTCCCGGGGCCCAAAACATTCAGTACTTC	TRBJ2-4	TRBV29-1	.	.	13
CATSGPGTRGGDEQFF	TGTGCCACCAGTGGGCCCGGGACTAGAGGTGGTGATGAGCAGTTCTTC	TRBJ2-1	TRBV24-1	.	TRBD2	16
CASSLNRRKNNEQFF	TGCGCCAGCAGCTTGAATCGACGGAAGAACAATGAGCAGTTCTTC	TRBJ2-1	TRBV5-1	few	.	15
CASSPTNGDSYGYTF	TGTGCCAGCTCACCGACAAACGGGGACAGCTATGGCTACACCTTC	TRBJ1-2	TRBV18	.	TRBD1	15
CASKQGVRSGYTF	TGTGCCAGTAAACAGGGCGTCCGGTCTGGCTACACCTTC	TRBJ1-2	TRBV19	.	.	13
CASSQGHNTGELFF	TGTGCCAGCAGCCAGGGCCATAACACCGGGGAGCTGTTTTTT	TRBJ2-2	TRBV5-4	.	.	14
CAIGTSHGEQFF	TGTGCCATAGGGACTTCACACGGTGAGCAGTTCTTC	TRBJ2-1	TRBV10-3	.	.	12
CASSRDRGYGYTF	TGTGCCAGCAGTCGTGACAGGGGCTATGGCTACACCTTC	TRBJ1-2	TRBV6-5	.	TRBD1	13
CASSQARAGVISNQPQHF	TGCGCCAGCAGCCAAGCGCGGGCAGGGGTGATTAGCAATCAGCCCCAGCATTTT	TRBJ1-5	TRBV4-1	.	.	18
CASSEGPPGELSGNTIYF	TGTGCCAGCAGCGAGGGGCCCCCGGGGGAACTCTCTGGAAACACCATATATTTT	TRBJ1-3	TRBV9	.	.	18
CASSLVSDNSPLHF	TGCGCCAGCAGCTTGGTTTCCGATAATTCACCCCTCCACTTT	TRBJ1-6	TRBV5-1	.	.	14
CASSYPTSGRANEQFF	TGTGCCAGCAGCTACCCGACTAGCGGGAGGGCAAATGAGCAGTTCTTC	TRBJ2-1	TRBV5-4	.	TRBD2	16
CAISEQEGGYTF	TGTGCCATCAGTGAGCAGGAGGGCGGCTACACCTTC	TRBJ1-2	TRBV10-3	.	.	12
CASSSNTYEQYF	TGTGCCAGCAGCTCAAACACCTACGAGCAGTACTTC	TRBJ2-7	TRBV11-3	.	.	12
CAILGQLNTEAFF	TGTGCCATCCTAGGACAGCTGAACACTGAAGCTTTCTTT	TRBJ1-1	TRBV2	.	.	13
CASSEQEGNEQFF	TGCGCCAGCAGTGAACAAGAGGGGAATGAGCAGTTCTTC	TRBJ2-1	TRBV10-1	.	.	13
CASSGDSLYEQYF	TGTGCCAGCAGCGGGGACAGTCTCTACGAGCAGTACTTC	TRBJ2-7	TRBV5-4	.	TRBD1	13
CASSPARLGNGDQYF	TGTGCCAGTAGTCCGGCCCGGTTAGGAAATGGGGACCAGTACTTC	TRBJ2-5	TRBV19	few	.	15
CASSLVGQDLLNGYTF	TGTGCCAGCAGTTTGGTGGGACAGGATCTTCTGAATGGCTACACCTTC	TRBJ1-2	TRBV27	.	TRBD1	16
CASNPHPKMNTEAFF	TGTGCCAGTAACCCTCACCCAAAGATGAACACTGAAGCTTTCTTT	TRBJ1-1	TRBV19	.	.	15
CASSFATGELFF	TGTGCCAGCAGCTTTGCCACCGGGGAGCTGTTTTTT	TRBJ2-2	TRBV7-2	.	.	12
CASSLTPGQAVGQYF	TGTGCCAGCAGTTTAACTCCGGGACAGGCGGTTGGGCAGTACTTC	TRBJ2-7	TRBV27	.	TRBD1	15
CASSLSGENWHGYTF	TGCGCCAGCAGCTTATCAGGGGAGAATTGGCATGGCTACACCTTC	TRBJ1-2	TRBV5-1	.	.	15
CASSFDRGAGNTIYF	TGTGCCAGCAGCTTTGACAGGGGAGCTGGAAACACCATATATTTT	TRBJ1-3	TRBV11-2	.	TRBD1	15
CASSRSQGLNQPQHF	TGTGCCAGCAGCCGAAGCCAGGGGCTAAATCAGCCCCAGCATTTT	TRBJ1-5	TRBV27	.	.	15